A selection of T cell receptor beta chains follows, all from one sample in a study of T cell responses to AZD1222 COVID-19 vaccine. Here immunoSEQ multiplex PCR was the method, and the copy in TCRdb shows in-frame clones only, minus some. There are tens of thousands of clones in the sample; 90% occur only once, and about 36% lies in the top ten. Sequenced here: peripheral blood, sampled 28 days after the second AZD1222 dose. These receptors were collected from an adult who received the AZD1222 COVID-19 vaccine. CDR3s include the opening cysteine and the closing phenylalanine or tryptophan. Each record gives: D gene, J gene, clone size, V gene, CDR3 protein, CDR3 DNA. D genes are given only for firm matches. Expanded clones are given a class, and other clones once, few, many or no size at all.

D gene: TRBD1
J gene: TRBJ1-5
clone size: -
V gene: TRBV30
CDR3 protein: CAWQGAGSNQPQHF
CDR3 DNA: TGTGCCTGGCAGGGGGCGGGAAGCAATCAGCCCCAGCATTTT

D gene: TRBD1
J gene: TRBJ2-7
clone size: -
V gene: TRBV7-2
CDR3 protein: CASSQSRGKAYEQYF
CDR3 DNA: TGTGCCAGCAGTCAATCCAGGGGGAAGGCCTACGAGCAGTACTTC

D gene: TRBD1
J gene: TRBJ1-4
clone size: -
V gene: TRBV28
CDR3 protein: CASSSSGTGGEKLFF
CDR3 DNA: TGTGCCAGCAGTTCTTCCGGGACAGGGGGGGAAAAACTGTTTTTT

D gene: TRBD1
J gene: TRBJ2-2
clone size: -
V gene: TRBV27
CDR3 protein: CASAHNWDRGPGELFF
CDR3 DNA: TGTGCCAGCGCCCACAACTGGGACAGAGGTCCCGGGGAGCTGTTTTTT

D gene: -
J gene: TRBJ1-6
clone size: -
V gene: TRBV5-4
CDR3 protein: CASSLVGVGYSPLHF
CDR3 DNA: TGTGCCAGCAGCTTGGTGGGGGTTGGATATTCACCCCTCCACTTT

D gene: -
J gene: TRBJ1-3
clone size: -
V gene: TRBV24-1
CDR3 protein: CATSDLAVASGNTIYF
CDR3 DNA: TGTGCCACCAGTGATTTGGCCGTGGCCTCTGGAAACACCATATATTTT

D gene: -
J gene: TRBJ2-2
clone size: -
V gene: TRBV6-5
CDR3 protein: CASATERGYGELFF
CDR3 DNA: TGTGCCAGCGCCACAGAGAGAGGGTACGGGGAGCTGTTTTTT

D gene: TRBD1
J gene: TRBJ1-2
clone size: -
V gene: TRBV27
CDR3 protein: CASSFSRTGGGYTF
CDR3 DNA: TGTGCCAGCAGTTTCTCCCGGACAGGGGGGGGCTACACCTTC

D gene: TRBD2
J gene: TRBJ2-5
clone size: -
V gene: TRBV5-8
CDR3 protein: CASSLGLAGRQETQYF
CDR3 DNA: TGTGCCAGCAGCCTAGGACTAGCGGGGCGACAAGAGACCCAGTACTTC

D gene: -
J gene: TRBJ1-2
clone size: -
V gene: TRBV5-4
CDR3 protein: CASSISGDYGYTF
CDR3 DNA: TGTGCCAGCAGCATCTCAGGGGACTATGGCTACACCTTC

D gene: -
J gene: TRBJ1-2
clone size: -
V gene: TRBV30
CDR3 protein: CAWSPDRFNGYTF
CDR3 DNA: TGTGCCTGGAGTCCCGACAGGTTCAATGGCTACACCTTC

D gene: -
J gene: TRBJ1-5
clone size: -
V gene: TRBV7-9
CDR3 protein: CASSLDRGEGQPQHF
CDR3 DNA: TGTGCCAGCAGCTTAGACCGTGGGGAAGGACAGCCCCAGCATTTT

D gene: TRBD1
J gene: TRBJ1-3
clone size: -
V gene: TRBV9
CDR3 protein: CASSVGDRGPGNTIYF
CDR3 DNA: TGTGCCAGCAGCGTAGGCGACAGGGGGCCTGGAAACACCATATATTTT

D gene: TRBD2
J gene: TRBJ2-1
clone size: -
V gene: TRBV11-2
CDR3 protein: CASSPRIGAGGRGEQFF
CDR3 DNA: TGTGCCAGCAGCCCCCGCATAGGAGCGGGGGGGCGAGGTGAGCAGTTCTTC

D gene: -
J gene: TRBJ1-1
clone size: -
V gene: TRBV19
CDR3 protein: CASRSYGGNTFAEAFF
CDR3 DNA: TGTGCCAGTAGATCCTATGGGGGGAATACGTTCGCTGAAGCTTTCTTT

D gene: -
J gene: TRBJ2-1
clone size: -
V gene: TRBV5-1
CDR3 protein: CASSLAGNNEQFF
CDR3 DNA: TGCGCCAGCAGCTTGGCCGGTAATAATGAGCAGTTCTTC

D gene: -
J gene: TRBJ2-3
clone size: -
V gene: TRBV5-1
CDR3 protein: CASSFDRIDTQYF
CDR3 DNA: TGCGCCAGCAGCTTTGACAGGATAGATACGCAGTATTTT

D gene: TRBD2
J gene: TRBJ2-5
clone size: -
V gene: TRBV6-5
CDR3 protein: CASGLYGGETQYF
CDR3 DNA: TGTGCCAGCGGCCTTTACGGGGGGGAGACCCAGTACTTC

D gene: -
J gene: TRBJ2-1
clone size: once
V gene: TRBV30
CDR3 protein: CAWSLQVEGEQFF
CDR3 DNA: TGTGCCTGGAGTCTGCAGGTAGAAGGTGAGCAGTTCTTC

D gene: -
J gene: TRBJ1-1
clone size: -
V gene: TRBV10-1
CDR3 protein: CASSDRPNTEAFF
CDR3 DNA: TGCGCCAGCAGTGATCGTCCGAACACTGAAGCTTTCTTT

D gene: -
J gene: TRBJ1-2
clone size: once
V gene: TRBV6-5
CDR3 protein: CATLSFNRAGGYTF
CDR3 DNA: TGTGCCACCTTATCCTTCAACAGGGCTGGTGGCTACACCTTC

D gene: -
J gene: TRBJ2-3
clone size: once
V gene: TRBV5-6
CDR3 protein: CASSLGGRVGRFSTDTQYF
CDR3 DNA: TGTGCCAGCAGCTTGGGGGGCAGGGTTGGGCGGTTTAGCACAGATACGCAGTATTTT

D gene: -
J gene: TRBJ1-2
clone size: once
V gene: TRBV4-3
CDR3 protein: CASSQDLDGRWGYTF
CDR3 DNA: TGCGCCAGCAGCCAAGATCTGGACGGCCGCTGGGGCTACACCTTC

D gene: -
J gene: TRBJ2-5
clone size: -
V gene: TRBV10-1
CDR3 protein: CASSDVRYRRQETQYF
CDR3 DNA: TGCGCCAGCAGTGACGTGCGTTACCGGCGCCAAGAGACCCAGTACTTC

D gene: TRBD2
J gene: TRBJ2-7
clone size: -
V gene: TRBV7-2
CDR3 protein: CASSSPPRGGEQYF
CDR3 DNA: TGTGCCAGCAGCTCCCCACCTCGGGGGGGCGAGCAGTACTTC

D gene: -
J gene: TRBJ1-6
clone size: -
V gene: TRBV12-3/TRBV12-4
CDR3 protein: CASSEGLGSPLHF
CDR3 DNA: TGTGCCAGCAGCGAAGGGTTGGGCTCACCCCTCCACTTT

D gene: -
J gene: TRBJ1-1
clone size: -
V gene: TRBV6-6
CDR3 protein: CASSQVGLTHLSNTEAFF
CDR3 DNA: TGTGCCAGCAGTCAGGTTGGGCTTACGCACTTATCGAACACTGAAGCTTTCTTT

D gene: TRBD2
J gene: TRBJ2-7
clone size: -
V gene: TRBV4-2
CDR3 protein: CASSQEQGLAAYEQYF
CDR3 DNA: TGTGCCAGCAGCCAAGAGCAGGGACTAGCAGCCTACGAGCAGTACTTC

D gene: -
J gene: TRBJ1-3
clone size: -
V gene: TRBV19
CDR3 protein: CASTYGTGSSGNTIYF
CDR3 DNA: TGTGCCAGTACCTACGGGACGGGGAGCTCTGGAAACACCATATATTTT

D gene: TRBD1
J gene: TRBJ1-1
clone size: -
V gene: TRBV6-2/TRBV6-3
CDR3 protein: CASSYRGPGSGGTSNTEAFF
CDR3 DNA: TGTGCCAGCAGTTACAGGGGGCCAGGGTCAGGAGGAACTTCGAACACTGAAGCTTTCTTT

D gene: -
J gene: TRBJ1-1
clone size: -
V gene: TRBV6-2/TRBV6-3
CDR3 protein: CASSYRVSRDTEAFF
CDR3 DNA: TGTGCCAGCAGTTACCGAGTATCTCGGGACACTGAAGCTTTCTTT

D gene: -
J gene: TRBJ2-3
clone size: -
V gene: TRBV5-3
CDR3 protein: CARSGVGGRTDTQYF
CDR3 DNA: TGTGCCAGAAGCGGGGTCGGGGGGCGCACAGATACGCAGTATTTT